The following is a T cell receptor (beta chain) sequence with its context. The junction and the germline gene differ at one end; a read error may be behind it. The data were obtained in a study of CD8+CD57+ T cells in acquired aplastic anemia. The use of genomic DNA as template underpinned the TCR beta VDJ and CDR3 profiling. TCRdb called the reads again in MiXCR, with one record for every CDR3 protein. The sample consists of more than 100,000 distinct CDR3 sequences, 41% of them appearing once. Looked up from germline, CDR1 is LNHDA and CDR2 is SQIVND (reference sequence). The CDR3 contains 11 residues.

This TCR derives from a human donor in good health, serving as a control. Sequencing used sorted CD4+, CD8+, or CD8+CD57+ T cells (not recorded which) from PBMCs. This rearrangement joins TRBV19 to TRBJ2-6; D is undetermined. The DNA for the CDR3 is TGTGCCAGTGCTCACCTACGGGCTGAAGCTTTC. Protein sequence: CASAHLRAEAF.